The TCR beta chain under discussion was sequenced for a study of OX40 agonist ivuxolimab in advanced cancers. Study summary: Patients received ivuxolimab, an agonistic anti-OX40 (CD134) antibody. Each dose-escalation patient presented with hepatocellular carcinoma, melanoma, renal cell or head and neck cancer. Regarding the study as a whole: CD4+ and CD8+ T cells in blood underwent clonal expansion by week 6 at 0.1 to 3.0 mg/kg.

Comments on this clone: The target antigen is unknown.

TCRdb keeps only in-frame clones here, not all; method: immunoSEQ multiplex PCR. The sample contains 65,000 to 75,000 clones, 70% to 90% of which appear only once. Germline V gene lookup returns CDR1 SGHKS and CDR2 YYEKEE (reference sequence). The trim removed 1 base at V and 5 bases at J, leaving 9 bases unmatched. This CDR3 is 16 amino acids long. The sequencing here drew on CD4+ or CD8+ T cells sorted from blood, taken in a trial of the OX40 agonist ivuxolimab. The chain uses TRBV5-5 and TRBJ1-1, with 9 nucleotides matching TRBD1. The receptor was derived from an adult with an advanced solid tumor such as melanoma, head and neck, liver or kidney cancer. The CDR3 DNA reads as TGTGCCAGCAGCTTGCAAGAGACAGGGGGTTTGACTGAAGCTTTCTTT. Its translation: CASSLQETGGLTEAFF.